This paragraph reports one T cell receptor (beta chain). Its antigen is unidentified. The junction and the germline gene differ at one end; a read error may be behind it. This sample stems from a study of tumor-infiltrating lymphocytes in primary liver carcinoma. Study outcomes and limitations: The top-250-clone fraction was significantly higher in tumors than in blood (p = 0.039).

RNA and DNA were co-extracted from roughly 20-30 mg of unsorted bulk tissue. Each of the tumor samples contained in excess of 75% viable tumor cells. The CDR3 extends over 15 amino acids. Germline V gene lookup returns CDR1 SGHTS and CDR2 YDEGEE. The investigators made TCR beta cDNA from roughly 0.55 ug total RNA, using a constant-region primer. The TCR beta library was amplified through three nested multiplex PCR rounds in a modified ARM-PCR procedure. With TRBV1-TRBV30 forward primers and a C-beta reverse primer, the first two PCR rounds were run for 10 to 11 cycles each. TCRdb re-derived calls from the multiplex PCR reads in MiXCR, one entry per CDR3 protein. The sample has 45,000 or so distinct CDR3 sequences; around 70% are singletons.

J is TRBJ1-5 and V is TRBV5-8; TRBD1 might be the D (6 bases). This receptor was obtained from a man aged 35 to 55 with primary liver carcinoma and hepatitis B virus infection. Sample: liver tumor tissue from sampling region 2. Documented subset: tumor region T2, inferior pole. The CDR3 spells CASGLQGLGNQPQHF. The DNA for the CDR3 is TGTGCCAGCGGCTTGCAGGGGCTAGGGAATCAGCCCCAGCATTTT.